The 21 T cell receptor beta chains presented below share a single source sample, sequenced in a study of blood T cell repertoires in COVID-19. Produced via immunoSEQ multiplex PCR; TCRdb's table is partial and in-frame only. The sample lists some 74,000 clones; 83% were seen once. Sample: peripheral blood. The receptors were sampled from a man older than 75 with acute or convalescent COVID-19.

The chain links TRBV5-1 to TRBJ2-5, with D possibly TRBD2 on 6 matching bases. This CDR3 is 15 amino acids long. CDR1 is SGHRS and CDR2 is YFSETQ in the germline V gene. The ends were cut back, 3 bases at V and 0 bases at J, with 12 bases in the middle. The CDR3 is CASSYRDSHQETQYF. The CDR3 DNA reads TGCGCCAGCAGCTACCGGGACTCCCACCAAGAGACCCAGTACTTC. The complete variable domain, with remaining parts taken from reference TRBV5-1 and TRBJ2-5, reads KAGVTQTPRYLIKTRGQQVTLSCSPISGHRSVSWYQQTPGQGLQFLFEYFSETQRNKGNFPGRFSGRQFSNSRSEMNVSTLELGDSALYLCASSYRDSHQETQYFGPGTRLLVL.

The chain is built from TRBV24-1 and TRBJ1-5; 8 nucleotides line up with TRBD1. The J segment lost 1 base and the V segment lost 10 bases, leaving 5 bases of the junction unmatched. The CDR3 contains 14 residues. Per the germline V gene, CDR1 is KGHDR and CDR2 is SFDVKD. Written as DNA, the CDR3 is TGTGCCACTTGGACAGGGATGAGCAATCAGCCCCAGCATTTT. It translates to CATWTGMSNQPQHF.

V is TRBV19 and J is TRBJ1-2; 7 nucleotides align to TRBD1. Germline V gene data show CDR1 as LNHDA and CDR2 as SQIVND (reference sequence). The CDR3 has 17 residues. V trimming: 4 bases; J trimming: 7 bases; junction bases outside the gene matches: 18. In DNA, the CDR3 is TGTGCCAGTAGTACCTTCCTGACAGGGATGATATTGGGTGGCTACACCTTC. It translates to CASSTFLTGMILGGYTF.

V usage is TRBV18 and J usage is TRBJ1-6; a weak D match, TRBD1 (6 bases). CDR3 length: 15 residues. Looked up from germline, CDR1 is KGHSH and CDR2 is LQKENI. Trimming shortened V by 4 bases and J by 7 bases, and 14 bases separated the two germline ends. Written as DNA, the CDR3 is TGTGCCAGCTCACAAGATACAGGGAAGAATTCACCCCTCCACTTT. Its translation is CASSQDTGKNSPLHF.

The chain combines TRBV4-3 with TRBJ1-4; 7 bases agree with TRBD1. Germline-derived CDR1 and CDR2 are LGHNA and YSLEER. The ends lost 1 base at V and 12 bases at J; junction bases unmatched: 14. The CDR3 consists of 16 residues. Written as DNA, the CDR3 is TGCGCCAGCAGCCAAGTCGATAGGACAGGCCACGGGGAACTGTTTTTT. Amino acids: CASSQVDRTGHGELFF.

V and J are TRBV29-1 and TRBJ1-1; 10 bases align to TRBD1. Trimming at V came to 7 bases and at J to 3 bases, leaving 5 bases not matched to a gene. This CDR3 spans 13 amino acids. Germline V gene lookup returns CDR1 SQVTM and CDR2 ANQGSEA. As DNA, the CDR3 is TGCAGCGCCGGGACAGGGGTGTACACTGAAGCTTTCTTT. Translated: CSAGTGVYTEAFF.

This chain links TRBV19 with TRBJ2-5; 7 bases line up with TRBD2. With 6 bases clipped from V and 1 base from J, the junction kept 11 bases outside the gene matches. This CDR3 is built from 16 residues. Germline lookup yields CDR1 LNHDA and CDR2 SQIVND (reference sequence). The CDR3 coding sequence is TGTGCCAGTAGCGTGGGGGTAGCGGGTGCCCAAGAGACCCAGTACTTC. Its protein product is CASSVGVAGAQETQYF.

The V gene is TRBV7-8, the J gene TRBJ2-2; D unresolved. V dropped 5 bases and J dropped 3 bases, with 4 bases sitting between them. The CDR3 length is 12 residues. Germline lookup yields CDR1 SGHVS and CDR2 FQNEAQ. The CDR3 DNA sequence: TGTGCCAGCAGCCCTGACACCGGGGAGCTGTTTTTT. Its translation: CASSPDTGELFF.

This chain links TRBV2 with TRBJ2-5, with D perhaps matching TRBD1 (6 bases). The CDR3 is 14 amino acids. The germline V and J ends were trimmed by 2 bases and 2 bases, with 9 bases remaining between them. Germline lookup yields CDR1 SNHLY and CDR2 FYNNEI. The CDR3 DNA reads TGTGCCAGCAGTGAAATCGGACAGCAAGAGACCCAGTACTTC. Translation gives CASSEIGQQETQYF.

V usage is TRBV27 and J usage is TRBJ1-6, with 8 bases matching TRBD1. Looked up from germline, CDR1 is MNHEY and CDR2 is SMNVEV (reference sequence). CDR3 size: 17 residues. The V segment lost 4 bases and the J segment 4 bases; nucleotides outside the gene matches: 9. The CDR3: CASSSDRVPSYNSPLHF. In DNA form, the CDR3 reads TGTGCCAGCAGTTCGGACAGGGTGCCGTCGTATAATTCACCCCTCCACTTT.

The V call is TRBV5-1, the J call TRBJ2-3; D possibly corresponds to TRBD2 (6 bases). V lost 4 bases and J lost 2, with 17 bases in between. Germline V lookup: CDR1 SGHRS, CDR2 YFSETQ. This CDR3 region has 16 residues. Here the CDR3 reads CASSPGAGFLTDTQYF. The CDR3, as DNA: TGCGCCAGCAGCCCCGGGGCGGGGTTCCTCACAGATACGCAGTATTTT.

Concerning this clone itself: Other DNA variants within this sample encode the same CDR3. The chain combines TRBV7-2 with TRBJ2-2; 7 nucleotides line up with TRBD1. The CDR3 is made up of 15 amino acids. Germline V CDR1 and CDR2: SGHTA, FQGNSA. V shed 5 bases and J 3 bases; nucleotides not matched to a gene: 6. This CDR3 reads CASSPDRMDTGELFF. CDR3 sequence (DNA): TGTGCCAGCAGCCCGGACAGGATGGACACCGGGGAGCTGTTTTTT.

This chain links TRBV19 with TRBJ1-2; 11 nucleotides line up with TRBD1. This CDR3 has 16 residues. V trimming: 5 bases; J trimming: 3 bases; junction bases outside the gene matches: 8. From germline, CDR1 is LNHDA and CDR2 SQIVND (reference sequence). CDR3 nucleotides: TGTGCCAGTAGTCCGACGGGACAGGGGGTTCACTATGGCTACACCTTC. It encodes CASSPTGQGVHYGYTF.

The chain has TRBV5-4 and TRBJ2-7, with 9 bases lining up with TRBD2. Germline V gene lookup returns CDR1 SGHNT and CDR2 YYREEE (reference sequence). This CDR3 is built from 16 residues. V was clipped by 0 bases and J by 0 bases; unmatched bases: 4. The chain's CDR3 is CASSLASSGTSYEQYF. The CDR3 bases are TGTGCCAGCAGCTTGGCGTCTAGCGGGACCTCCTACGAGCAGTACTTC. Combining the CDR3 with reference TRBV5-4 and TRBJ2-7 gives the whole variable domain ETGVTQSPTHLIKTRGQQVTLRCSSQSGHNTVSWYQQALGQGPQFIFQYYREEENGRGNFPPRFSGLQFPNYSSELNVNALELDDSALYLCASSLASSGTSYEQYFGPGTRLTVT.

The gene calls are TRBV5-1 and TRBJ2-5; D unresolved. The CDR3 spans 13 residues. Trimming pared 4 bases from V and 10 bases from J, leaving 17 bases between. Germline loops: CDR1 SGHRS, CDR2 YFSETQ. CDR3 region: CASSPTSLGDQYF. CDR3 coding DNA: TGCGCCAGCAGCCCGACCTCGTTAGGAGACCAGTACTTC.

The chain couples TRBV28 to TRBJ1-6; the D gene is possibly TRBD1 (5 bases). Per the germline V gene, CDR1 is MDHEN and CDR2 is SYDVKM. V was trimmed by 6 bases and J by 14 bases, leaving 20 bases between them. The CDR3 runs to 14 residues. Here the CDR3 DNA reads TGTGCCAGCAGAACAGGTCAGGAGGGTGGATCCCTCCACTTT. Translating it yields CASRTGQEGGSLHF.

The genes are TRBV11-2 and TRBJ1-2; D uncertain. The CDR3 contains 16 residues. Trimming removed 1 base from V and 1 base from J, with 13 bases in between. CDR1 and CDR2 from the germline V gene are SGHAT and FQNNGV. The DNA for the CDR3 is TGTGCCAGCAGCTTAGGGGGAGGGTTCGGTAACTATGGCTACACCTTC. Amino acids: CASSLGGGFGNYGYTF.

The V and J genes are TRBV6-6 and TRBJ1-6; a weak D match, TRBD1 (5 bases). The CDR3 loop spans 15 amino acids. V was pared by 5 bases and J by 9 bases, with 17 bases between. The germline CDR1 and CDR2 sequences are MNHNY and SVGAGI (reference sequence). This CDR3 is CASSTDSVLLSPLHF. As DNA, the CDR3 is TGTGCCAGCAGTACCGACAGCGTCCTTCTTTCACCCCTCCACTTT.

This CDR3 is CASSFRTSDEQFF. CDR3 nucleotides: TGTGCCAGCAGCTTCCGGACTAGCGATGAGCAGTTCTTC. The chain combines TRBV7-2 with TRBJ2-1; 9 bases map to TRBD2. Germline V gives CDR1 SGHTA, CDR2 FQGNSA. After removal of 3 bases from V and 8 bases from J, the junction contained 2 bases not matched to a gene. The CDR3 has 13 amino acids.

This rearrangement joins TRBV7-9 to TRBJ1-1; D is ambiguous. The CDR3 loop spans 13 amino acids. Trimming shortened V by 3 bases and J by 1 base, and 6 bases separated the two germline ends. CDR1 SEHNR and CDR2 FQNEAQ come from the germline V gene (reference sequence). CDR3 protein: CASSLTENTEAFF. CDR3 sequence (DNA): TGTGCCAGCAGCTTGACTGAGAACACTGAAGCTTTCTTT.

The chain combines TRBV12-2 with TRBJ2-1; the D call in the table, TRBD1, was not verified against the DNA. TRBV12-2 is an annotated pseudogene. The CDR3 extends over 18 amino acids. CDR3 DNA: TGTGCAAGTCGCTTAAATGGGTTCCAGGGTAAGCATGGAAATGAGCAGTTCTTC. Encoded protein: CASRLNGFQGKHGNEQFF.